What follows are 16 T cell receptor beta chains derived from one specimen sequenced in a study of cytomegalovirus exposure and HLA in healthy donors. In the PCR, 60 Vbeta and 13 Jbeta primers were used. TCRdb's table, derived via immunoSEQ multiplex PCR, lists solely in-frame clones and lacks some. Recorded for this sample: some 48,000 clones. The sample consisted of PBMCs. These receptors were obtained from a male donor in good health and CMV-seropositive.

Worth noting for this clone: One junction end does not reproduce the germline sequence, and a read error may be involved. The V and J genes are TRBV5-1 and TRBJ1-3; 8 bases are shared with TRBD1. In germline, CDR1 is SGHRS, CDR2 YFSETQ. The CDR3 totals 14 residues. DNA for the CDR3: TGCGCCAGCAGTTTGGACAGGGATGCAAACACCATATATTTT. Protein sequence: CASSLDRDANTIYF.

CDR3 DNA sequence: TGTGCCAGCAGCTCGAGGGGAAGAGTTTTTCGGACAGATCACGACGAGCAGTACTTC. This codes for CASSSRGRVFRTDHDEQYF. V is TRBV5-5 and J is TRBJ2-7; D perhaps matches TRBD1 (6 bases). This CDR3 region has 19 residues. Trimming shortened V by 3 bases and J by 5 bases, and 30 bases separated the two germline ends. CDR1 and CDR2 from the germline V gene are SGHKS and YYEKEE (reference sequence).

The chain uses TRBV29-1 and TRBJ1-2, with 11 bases fitting TRBD1. The germline V gene encodes CDR1 SQVTM and CDR2 ANQGSEA. This CDR3 is built from 15 residues. V lost 4 bases to trimming and J lost 6 bases; unmatched junction nucleotides: 10. The CDR3 region has the DNA TGCAGCGTTGTTCCTGGGACAGGGGGGGAAGATGGCTACACCTTC. Protein sequence: CSVVPGTGGEDGYTF.

This sequence joins TRBV29-1 and TRBJ2-7; the D gene is possibly TRBD1 (6 bases). Germline V gene lookup returns CDR1 SQVTM and CDR2 ANQGSEA. This CDR3 spans 13 amino acids. V was trimmed by 4 bases and J by 1 base, leaving 11 bases between them. CDR3 nucleotide sequence: TGCAGCGTTGCGACAGGTCAGTCCTACGAGCAGTACTTC. Its protein product is CSVATGQSYEQYF.

This chain connects TRBV29-1 to TRBJ1-4; TRBD1 matches at 8 bases. Trimming cost V 6 bases and J 4 bases; bases outside gene matches: 1. The germline CDR1 and CDR2 sequences are SQVTM and ANQGSEA. CDR3 length equals 12 residues. CDR3 amino acids: CSVGQVNEKLFF. CDR3 in DNA: TGCAGCGTGGGACAGGTTAATGAAAAACTGTTTTTT. Full variable domain (missing parts from reference TRBV29-1 and TRBJ1-4): SAVISQKPSRDICQRGTSLTIQCQVDSQVTMMFWYRQQPGQSLTLIATANQGSEATYESGFVIDKFPISRPNLTFSTLTVSNMSPEDSSIYLCSVGQVNEKLFFGSGTQLSVL.

The chain employs TRBV18 and TRBJ2-1, with a tentative D call TRBD2 (5 bases). Trimming took 1 base from V and 2 from J, leaving 9 bases between them. CDR1 and CDR2 (germline): KGHSH, LQKENI. This CDR3 spans 15 amino acids. CDR3 sequence (DNA): TGTGCCAGCTCACCACGAGGGAACACCTACAATGAGCAGTTCTTC. Translating it yields CASSPRGNTYNEQFF. Combining the CDR3 with reference TRBV18 and TRBJ2-1 gives the whole variable domain NAGVMQNPRHLVRRRGQEARLRCSPMKGHSHVYWYRQLPEEGLKFMVYLQKENIIDESGMPKERFSAEFPKEGPSILRIQQVVRGDSAAYFCASSPRGNTYNEQFFGPGTRLTVL.

V and J are TRBV5-1 and TRBJ2-5, with TRBD1 matching over 10 bases. The germline V gene has CDR1 SGHRS and CDR2 YFSETQ. V shed 0 bases and J 3 bases; nucleotides not matched to a gene: 2. The CDR3 totals 15 residues. The CDR3: CASSLAGTGEETQYF. In DNA form, the CDR3 reads TGCGCCAGCAGCTTGGCCGGGACAGGGGAAGAGACCCAGTACTTC.

This sequence joins TRBV9 and TRBJ2-7; D not certain. The CDR3 contains 15 residues. V was clipped by 0 bases and J by 3 bases, with 13 bases between them. From germline, CDR1 is SGDLS and CDR2 YYNGEE. Here the CDR3 DNA reads TGTGCCAGCAGCGTAGGCTCCGCGTCTAGCTACGAGCAGTACTTC. Its protein product is CASSVGSASSYEQYF.

The chain joins TRBV4-3 to TRBJ1-1; possibly TRBD1 for D (5 bases). This CDR3 spans 14 amino acids. CDR1 and CDR2 (germline): LGHNA, YSLEER. V lost 2 bases to trimming and J lost 10 bases, with 17 bases between them. CDR3 sequence: CASSQTDRGRIAFF. The CDR3 nucleotides read TGCGCCAGCAGCCAAACCGACCGGGGGAGGATAGCTTTCTTT.

V gene TRBV29-1 combines with J gene TRBJ1-2, with D perhaps TRBD1 (5 bases). The CDR3 spans 15 residues. V shed 4 bases and J shed 6 bases, with 21 bases lying between them. Germline values: CDR1 SQVTM, CDR2 ANQGSEA. CDR3 coding DNA: TGCAGCGTTGGGGGGAGCCAGCGGGTATCCGATGGCTACACCTTC. It is translated as CSVGGSQRVSDGYTF.

V usage is TRBV7-3 and J usage is TRBJ2-7; weak D call: TRBD2 (7 bases). The CDR3 runs 13 residues. Trimming took off 8 bases at V and 7 bases at J, with 18 bases between the two ends. Germline V lookup: CDR1 SGHTA, CDR2 FQGTGA. The CDR3 nucleotides read TGTGCCAGCCAACTAGTGGGGGGGCTGGAGCAGTACTTC. This gives the protein CASQLVGGLEQYF.

The chain links TRBV7-2 to TRBJ1-1; D unresolved. The V and J ends lost 5 bases and 3 bases respectively, with 10 bases between them. The germline V gene encodes CDR1 SGHTA and CDR2 FQGNSA. The CDR3 runs to 13 residues. The CDR3: CASSLDTYTEAFF. Written as DNA, the CDR3 is TGTGCCAGCAGCCTCGACACATACACTGAAGCTTTCTTT.

This chain links TRBV9 with TRBJ1-4; the D gene is possibly TRBD1 (6 bases). The CDR3 has 14 amino acids. The germline CDR1 and CDR2 sequences are SGDLS and YYNGEE. Deletions cut 5 bases from V and 3 bases from J, with 11 bases between. The CDR3 nucleotides read TGTGCCAGCAGTGAGGGGGGGGCTAATGAAAAACTGTTTTTT. Its translation is CASSEGGANEKLFF.

The J gene is TRBJ2-3, the V gene TRBV7-2; 8 bases agree with TRBD1. J lost 2 bases, V lost 5 bases, and 6 bases had no gene match. This CDR3 region has 15 residues. Germline V gene lookup returns CDR1 SGHTA and CDR2 FQGNSA. This CDR3 reads CASSIRDRPTDTQYF. The CDR3, as DNA: TGTGCCAGCAGCATAAGGGACAGGCCCACAGATACGCAGTATTTT.

The chain is built from TRBV6-1 and TRBJ1-2, with 8 bases matching TRBD1. The germline V gene encodes CDR1 MNHNS and CDR2 SASEGT. The J segment lost 5 bases and the V segment lost 2 bases, leaving 7 bases of the junction unmatched. This CDR3 is 15 amino acids long. CDR3: CASSEPGQGLYGYTF. The CDR3 DNA follows: TGTGCCAGCAGTGAACCTGGACAGGGCTTATATGGCTACACCTTC.

The rearrangement links TRBV29-1 to TRBJ2-5; D gene ambiguous. This CDR3 contains 12 residues. Germline lookup yields CDR1 SQVTM and CDR2 ANQGSEA. V was pared by 3 bases and J by 1 base, with 6 bases between. CDR3 sequence: CSVDRPQETQYF. CDR3 coding DNA: TGCAGCGTTGACAGGCCCCAAGAGACCCAGTACTTC.